This is a list of T cell receptor beta chains from one sample in a study of control samples from healthy donors and cancer patients. This table comes from immunoSEQ multiplex PCR, and its TCRdb copy is limited to in-frame clones, with some not included. The table includes 95,000 to 150,000 clones, around 90% detected once. Sequencing input: blood. The receptors come from a man aged 50-60 years in good health. Both conserved end residues are part of each CDR3. D genes are given only for firm matches. A row's size may be missing; if present it is once, few, many or a size class.

TRBV19	TRBJ2-2	-	few	TGTGCCACCAAAACAGACCATTCTAACACCGGGGAGCTGTTTTTT	CATKTDHSNTGELFF
TRBV19	TRBJ2-7	TRBD2	-	TGTGCCAGTAGTCCCTCGAGCGGGGGATACTACGAGCAGTACTTC	CASSPSSGGYYEQYF
TRBV30	TRBJ1-6	-	-	TGTGCCTGGAGTGTACGGATGGGGGAATCACCCCTCCACTTT	CAWSVRMGESPLHF
TRBV9	TRBJ2-3	TRBD2	-	TGTGCCAGCAGCGCAGCGGGGGCGCACACAGATACGCAGTATTTT	CASSAAGAHTDTQYF
TRBV10-2	TRBJ1-2	-	-	TGCGCCAGCGGGAGCTATGGCTACACCTTC	CASGSYGYTF
TRBV6-6	TRBJ1-5	-	-	TGTGCCAGCAGTTACATGGGAATTGACAATCAGCCCCAGCATTTT	CASSYMGIDNQPQHF
TRBV6-2/TRBV6-3	TRBJ2-1	-	-	TGTGCCAGCAGTTACTCCCCTCCCGGGGGCCTATACAATGAGCAGTTCTTC	CASSYSPPGGLYNEQFF
TRBV19	TRBJ1-2	TRBD1	once	TGTGCCAGTAGTTACCTCGACAGGGGCAGGTATGGCTACACCTTC	CASSYLDRGRYGYTF
TRBV6-6	TRBJ2-2	-	-	TGTGCCAGTCAGGGAATCGGAGACACCGGGGAGCTGTTTTTT	CASQGIGDTGELFF
TRBV7-2	TRBJ1-2	-	-	TGTGCCAGCAGCTTAGCGCAGGAGGCAGGGGATGGCTACACCTTC	CASSLAQEAGDGYTF
TRBV27	TRBJ2-2	TRBD2	-	TGTGCCAGCCGACCCCCTAGCGGGGGGGCCCTCCCCGGGGAGCTGTTTTTT	CASRPPSGGALPGELFF
TRBV5-5	TRBJ2-7	-	once	TGTGCCAGCAGCCCTTCCGGGACGGCCGCCTACGAGCAGTACTTC	CASSPSGTAAYEQYF
TRBV4-1	TRBJ2-7	-	few	TGCGCCAGCAGCCCTTCTACGGGGGTTAGCTCCTACGAGCAGTACTTC	CASSPSTGVSSYEQYF
TRBV27	TRBJ1-2	TRBD1	-	TGTGCCAGCAGTTTCACAGGGGGCGATTATGGCTACACCTTC	CASSFTGGDYGYTF
TRBV15	TRBJ1-2	-	-	TGTGCCACCAGCAGAGATACGACAGGCCACCCCTATGGCTACACCTTC	CATSRDTTGHPYGYTF
TRBV6-1	TRBJ1-5	-	-	TGTGCCAGCAGTGAAGCTTCGGGAGGGGTTAGCAATCAGCCCCAGCATTTT	CASSEASGGVSNQPQHF
TRBV14	TRBJ2-1	-	-	TGTGCCAGCAGCCAAGATGGTGGGTCCTACAATGAGCAGTTCTTC	CASSQDGGSYNEQFF
TRBV27	TRBJ1-1	-	-	TGTGCCAGCAGTTTCGGGAACACTGAAGCTTTCTTT	CASSFGNTEAFF
TRBV4-3	TRBJ2-5	-	-	TGCGCCAGCAGCCAAGATTTCCCCGAGCGGCGGGCCCAGTACTTC	CASSQDFPERRAQYF
TRBV5-6	TRBJ1-1	TRBD1	-	TGTGCCAGCACCAGGACAGGGGGAACGTACACTGAAGCTTTCTTT	CASTRTGGTYTEAFF
TRBV2	TRBJ1-6	-	-	TGTGCCAGCAGTGTTCAGGGAGGAGATTCACCCCTCCACTTT	CASSVQGGDSPLHF
TRBV7-8	TRBJ1-2	-	-	TGTGCCAGCAGCTCAACCCCGACAGCTAACTATGGCTACACCTTC	CASSSTPTANYGYTF
TRBV7-2	TRBJ2-5	-	-	TGTGCCAGCAGCTTTATGCAAGAGACCCAGTACTTC	CASSFMQETQYF
TRBV19	TRBJ1-1	-	-	TGTGCCAGTTTTGCGGGGGCAGGAGGGATGAACACTGAAGCTTTCTTT	CASFAGAGGMNTEAFF
TRBV6-2/TRBV6-3	TRBJ2-3	TRBD2	-	TGTGCCAGCAGTCCCTGGACTAGTTGGAGGAACACAGATACGCAGTATTTT	CASSPWTSWRNTDTQYF
TRBV6-1	TRBJ1-1	-	-	TGTGCCAGCACTGAACCAATCGGGGGGCTTAACACTGAAGCTTTCTTT	CASTEPIGGLNTEAFF
TRBV9	TRBJ1-2	-	-	TGTGCCAGCAGCTCCTCCCTGCGGCGTCTTTATGGCTACACCTTC	CASSSSLRRLYGYTF
TRBV24-1	TRBJ1-2	TRBD1	-	TGTGCCACCAGTGATCCGTCAGGGGGTGATGGCTACACCTTC	CATSDPSGGDGYTF
TRBV27	TRBJ1-1	-	-	TGTGCCAGCAGTCCGGGTTTTCCGAACACTGAAGCTTTCTTT	CASSPGFPNTEAFF
TRBV5-4	TRBJ2-7	-	few	TGTGCCAGCAGCCCAGGACAGACCTCCTACGAGCAGTACTTC	CASSPGQTSYEQYF
TRBV27	TRBJ1-1	TRBD1	-	TGTGCCAGCAGTTTGAGACAGGGGGCTAGAGCTTTCTTT	CASSLRQGARAFF
TRBV12-3/TRBV12-4	TRBJ2-7	-	-	TGTGCCAGCAGTTTTGCCGGCTACGAGCAGTACTTC	CASSFAGYEQYF
TRBV30	TRBJ2-1	-	-	TGTGCCTGGAGTGCGACATACCTGAGCTCCTACAATGAGCAGTTCTTC	CAWSATYLSSYNEQFF
TRBV20-1	TRBJ2-5	-	few	TGCAGTGCTTGGCTGGAGACCCAGTACTTC	CSAWLETQYF
TRBV7-2	TRBJ2-1	-	-	TGTGCCAGCAGCTTATCGAGCGCTAGCTCCTACAATGAGCAGTTCTTC	CASSLSSASSYNEQFF
TRBV12-5	TRBJ2-5	-	once	TGTGCTAGTGGGCGGGACACCAAAGAGACCCAGTACTTC	CASGRDTKETQYF
TRBV4-1	TRBJ1-1	-	once	TGCGCCAGCCTCACGCCGGGGGGGCGACGGGCTTTCTTT	CASLTPGGRRAFF
TRBV21-1	TRBJ2-3	-	-	TGTGCCAGCAGCAACTCTCGGGGGGCTATCACAGATACGCAGTATTTT	CASSNSRGAITDTQYF
TRBV21-1	TRBJ1-2	-	-	TGTGCCAGCAGCACCCGGGACAGGGCCCGCTTAGGGTATGGCTACACCTTC	CASSTRDRARLGYGYTF
TRBV6-5	TRBJ1-3	-	-	TGTGCCAGCGCCGGAGGGGCCTACTCTGGAAACACCATATATTTT	CASAGGAYSGNTIYF
TRBV6-6	TRBJ1-4	TRBD1	-	TGTGCCAGCAGTGCCTGGACAGGGAGTGGAGAAAAACTGTTTTTT	CASSAWTGSGEKLFF
TRBV19	TRBJ1-1	TRBD1	-	TGTGCCAGTAGTATGAGGGGACAGACCATGAACACTGAAGCTTTCTTT	CASSMRGQTMNTEAFF
TRBV6-5	TRBJ1-3	-	-	TGTGCCAGCAGTCCCAGACAGCCCTCTGGAAACACCATATATTTT	CASSPRQPSGNTIYF
TRBV12-5	TRBJ1-3	-	-	TGTGCTAGTGGTTTGGTAATGGTATCTGGAAACACCATATATTTT	CASGLVMVSGNTIYF
TRBV9	TRBJ2-7	-	-	TGTGCCAGCAGCGTAGGCGGAAAGAGCTCCTACGAGCAGTACTTC	CASSVGGKSSYEQYF
TRBV7-2	TRBJ2-7	TRBD2	once	TGTGCCAGCAGCGTGAGCGGGGGGGGGACCTACGAGCAGTACTTC	CASSVSGGGTYEQYF
TRBV12-3/TRBV12-4	TRBJ2-7	-	-	TGTGCCAGCAGCCCCCAGAGCTCCTACGAGCAGTACTTC	CASSPQSSYEQYF
TRBV18	TRBJ2-5	TRBD2	-	TGTGCCAGCTCACCCGCGGGGGTTGCAGAGACCCAGTACTTC	CASSPAGVAETQYF
TRBV7-6	TRBJ2-6	-	-	TGTGCCAGCAGCTTAGATTGGGGCTCTGGGGCCAACGTCCTGACTTTC	CASSLDWGSGANVLTF
TRBV7-9	TRBJ1-1	-	-	TGTGCCAGCAGCTTGGGGACCCCACAAGCTTTCTTT	CASSLGTPQAFF
TRBV9	TRBJ2-1	-	-	TGTGCCAGCAGCCCCCCCAGGACGGATGAGCAGTTCTTC	CASSPPRTDEQFF
TRBV10-1	TRBJ2-7	TRBD2	-	TGCGCCAGCCCGTCGGGGGGCGAGCAGTACTTC	CASPSGGEQYF
TRBV12-5	TRBJ2-3	-	-	TGTGCTAGTGGTCCCGGGACAGATACGCAGTATTTT	CASGPGTDTQYF
TRBV4-1	TRBJ1-1	-	-	TGCGCCAGCAGCCACCTAGTTAACACTGAAGCTTTCTTT	CASSHLVNTEAFF
TRBV19	TRBJ2-7	TRBD1	once	TGTGCCAGTAGTATAGTCCTAGGACAGGGGGCCTACGAGCAGTACTTC	CASSIVLGQGAYEQYF